This T cell receptor (beta chain) was profiled in a study of blood T cell repertoires in COVID-19. On the study more broadly: Sites across the United States, Italy and Spain contributed samples from acute and convalescent COVID-19.

This table comes from immunoSEQ multiplex PCR, and its TCRdb copy is limited to in-frame clones, with some not included. The sample includes tens of thousands of clones, more than 70% of them seen just once. CDR1 SGHAT and CDR2 FQNNGV come from the germline V gene. V gave up 0 bases and J gave up 7 bases, with 13 bases separating them. The CDR3 runs to 15 residues. The sample taken for sequencing was peripheral blood. This chain links TRBV11-2 with TRBJ2-1, with D unresolved. The sequence derives from a woman between 65 and 79 years old with acute or convalescent COVID-19. CDR3 bases: TGTGCCAGCAGCTTAGATACCGCGCCATCTAATGAGCAGTTCTTC. Its protein product is CASSLDTAPSNEQFF.